The 17 T cell receptor beta chains below come from one sample, sequenced in a study of shared clonotypes between healthy human individuals. TCRdb's copy holds only in-frame clones and misses some; the assay was immunoSEQ multiplex PCR. Of under 600,000 clones listed, roughly four fifths are singletons. The sample was PBMCs. Receptors originate from a woman in her thirties or forties in good health. Some clones in this sample may be carry-over from other donors' samples.

This chain uses TRBV7-3 with TRBJ2-4, with TRBD1 identical over 9 bases. The V gene end was trimmed by 5 bases and the J gene end by 5 bases; junction bases not matched to a gene: 10. The CDR3 covers 16 residues. The germline gives CDR1 SGHTA, CDR2 FQGTGA. CDR3 residues: CASSPETGGIENIQYF. The DNA for the CDR3 is TGTGCCAGCAGCCCAGAGACAGGGGGAATAGAAAACATTCAGTACTTC.

This clone was counted only a few times. This chain joins TRBV2 and TRBJ2-5; the match to TRBD2 covers 9 bases. Losses at the gene ends were 1 base for V and 5 bases for J; bases not matched to a gene: 11. CDR3 length equals 17 residues. The germline V gene encodes CDR1 SNHLY and CDR2 FYNNEI. CDR3 sequence (DNA): TGTGCCAGCAGTGAAGGTTTAGGTAGCGGGAGCGTGGAGACCCAGTACTTC. As protein: CASSEGLGSGSVETQYF. The entire variable domain, with the rest obtained from reference TRBV2 and TRBJ2-5, is as follows: EPEVTQTPSHQVTQMGQEVILRCVPISNHLYFYWYRQILGQKVEFLVSFYNNEISEKSEIFDDQFSVERPDGSNFTLKIRSTKLEDSAMYFCASSEGLGSGSVETQYFGPGTRLLVL.

In the case of this clone: A junction boundary mismatches the germline segment, possibly from a read error. The chain employs TRBV28 and TRBJ1-2; D is unresolved. Germline CDR1 reads MDHEN; CDR2 reads SYDVKM. This CDR3 spans 12 amino acids. The CDR3 region is CDSSPPRDGYTF. CDR3 in DNA: TGTGACAGCAGTCCCCCCCGGGATGGCTACACCTTC.

This CDR3 is CASSVQGMGTEAFF. For the CDR3, the DNA is TGTGCCAGCAGCGTACAGGGGATGGGCACTGAAGCTTTCTTT. The chain couples TRBV7-9 to TRBJ1-1; 7 bases map to TRBD1. The CDR3 loop spans 14 amino acids. Germline assignment: CDR1 SEHNR and CDR2 FQNEAQ (reference sequence). The J segment lost 4 bases and the V segment lost 5 bases, leaving 7 bases of the junction unmatched. The full variable domain, with the rest looked up from reference TRBV7-9 and TRBJ1-1, is DTGVSQNPRHKITKRGQNVTFRCDPISEHNRLYWYRQTLGQGPEFLTYFQNEAQLEKSRLLSDRFSAERPKGSFSTLEIQRTEQGDSAMYLCASSVQGMGTEAFFGQGTRLTVV.

The chain carries TRBV11-2 and TRBJ2-1, with 10 bases fitting TRBD2. V lost 5 bases to trimming and J lost 9 bases; unmatched junction nucleotides: 10. CDR3 length: 15 residues. CDR1 and CDR2 (germline): SGHAT, FQNNGV. The CDR3: CASSPRAAGGPEQFF. The CDR3 DNA reads TGTGCCAGCAGCCCCCGGGCAGCGGGAGGGCCTGAGCAGTTCTTC.

Details on this clone: This may arise from a read error, as a much more abundant clone is one base away. V gene TRBV29-1 combines with J gene TRBJ2-7; 8 positions agree with TRBD1. Germline assignment: CDR1 SQVTM and CDR2 ANQGSEA. V was pared by 6 bases and J by 5 bases, with 12 bases of the junction left unmatched. CDR3 length: 14 amino acids. This chain's CDR3 is CSVQIPGQAHEQYF. In DNA, the CDR3 is TGCAGCGTCCAAATACCGGGACAGGCTCACGAGCAGTACTTC.

The chain carries TRBV7-2 and TRBJ1-5, with 7 positions matching TRBD1. Unmatched junction bases numbered 5, after V lost 5 bases and J lost 4 bases. This CDR3 has 14 amino acids. CDR1 SGHTA and CDR2 FQGNSA come from the germline V gene. CDR3 amino acids: CASSEGTVNQPQHF. CDR3 coding DNA: TGTGCCAGCAGCGAAGGGACAGTTAATCAGCCCCAGCATTTT. The whole variable domain, filled in from reference TRBV7-2 and TRBJ1-5, reads GAGVSQSPSNKVTEKGKDVELRCDPISGHTALYWYRQSLGQGLEFLIYFQGNSAPDKSGLPSDRFSAERTGGSVSTLTIQRTQQEDSAVYLCASSEGTVNQPQHFGDGTRLSIL.

The chain links TRBV29-1 to TRBJ1-1, with D unresolved. Trimming cost V 7 bases and J 5 bases, with 11 bases left between them. The germline V gene has CDR1 SQVTM and CDR2 ANQGSEA. This CDR3 comprises 11 residues. CDR3 in DNA: TGCAGCGCCCTGGCTGGTACTGAAGCTTTCTTT. Protein: CSALAGTEAFF.

This clone was detected only once. A single base separates this from a much larger clone, so it may be a read error. Different DNA sequences within this sample yield the same CDR3. The chain couples TRBV28 to TRBJ1-5; tentatively, D is TRBD1 (6 bases). The CDR3 is made up of 12 amino acids. Germline V gene lookup returns CDR1 MDHEN and CDR2 SYDVKM. Trimming took 3 bases from V and 7 from J, leaving 7 bases between them. The CDR3 DNA is TGTGCCAGCAGTTTGAGGGGGCAGCCCCAGCATTTT. It specifies CASSLRGQPQHF.

In its sample, this clone was seen once. V and J are TRBV11-2 and TRBJ1-1; TRBD1 is a possible D gene (5 bases). Trimming took off 5 bases at V and 11 bases at J, with 15 bases between the two ends. Per germline, CDR1 SGHAT and CDR2 FQNNGV. This CDR3 is built from 12 residues. The CDR3 region is CASSPEGIAAFF. CDR3 bases: TGTGCCAGCAGCCCAGAGGGGATTGCTGCTTTCTTT.

This clone was recorded a few times. A much larger clone lies one base from this, so it may be a read error. The chain uses TRBV4-2 and TRBJ1-1; D possibly corresponds to TRBD1 (5 bases). V lost 4 bases and J lost 4, with 13 bases in between. In germline, CDR1 is LGHNA, CDR2 YNFKEQ. The CDR3 loop spans 14 amino acids. The CDR3 DNA sequence: TGTGCCAGCAGCCCCCAGGTCAGGGCCACTGAAGCTTTCTTT. It is translated as CASSPQVRATEAFF.

The chain is built from TRBV18 and TRBJ2-7; no definite D call. V was clipped by 3 bases and J by 5 bases, with 11 bases between them. The germline gives CDR1 KGHSH, CDR2 LQKENI. This CDR3 spans 13 amino acids. The CDR3 DNA reads as TGTGCCAGCTCACCCGAGAGGTTCCACGAGCAGTACTTC. Protein: CASSPERFHEQYF.

Comment on this clone: A single base separates this from a much larger clone, so it may be a read error. The same CDR3 is also encoded by other DNA sequences in this sample. The V call is TRBV30, the J call TRBJ1-5; D is undetermined. In germline, CDR1 is GTSNPN, CDR2 SVGIG (reference sequence). The CDR3 length is 13 residues. Trimming pared 0 bases from V and 0 bases from J, leaving 3 bases between. The CDR3 coding sequence is TGTGCCTGGAGTGTACGTAGCAATCAGCCCCAGCATTTT. This gives the protein CAWSVRSNQPQHF.

The chain recombines TRBV5-4 with TRBJ2-5; possible D gene TRBD2, 5 bases. Trimming shortened V by 5 bases and J by 6 bases, and 14 bases separated the two germline ends. CDR3 length equals 13 residues. Looked up from germline, CDR1 is SGHNT and CDR2 is YYREEE (reference sequence). The chain's CDR3 is CASRPRTGKTQYF. DNA of the CDR3: TGTGCCAGCAGACCCAGGACGGGAAAGACCCAGTACTTC.

The J gene is TRBJ2-7, the V gene TRBV6-6; D remains unclear. In germline, CDR1 is MNHNY, CDR2 SVGAGI (reference sequence). The CDR3 runs to 14 residues. Deletions cut 7 bases from V and 2 bases from J, with 15 bases between. The chain's CDR3 is CASTKAPTTYEQYF. CDR3 bases: TGTGCCAGCACCAAGGCGCCGACCACCTACGAGCAGTACTTC.

Regarding this clone: A junction end diverges from the germline sequence, so it may reflect a read error. J is TRBJ2-5 and V is TRBV5-6; D unclear. The germline V gene has CDR1 SGHDT and CDR2 YYEEEE. This CDR3 has 15 amino acids. CDR3 nucleotide sequence: TGTGCCAGCAGCTTGGACTCCTTCGATGTGGAGAGCCAGTACTTC. Its translation: CASSLDSFDVESQYF. The full variable domain, with the rest looked up from reference TRBV5-6 and TRBJ2-5, is DAGVTQSPTHLIKTRGQQVTLRCSPKSGHDTVSWYQQALGQGPQFIFQYYEEEERQRGNFPDRFSGHQFPNYSSELNVNALLLGDSALYLCASSLDSFDVESQYFGPGTRLLVL.

This chain connects TRBV6-1 to TRBJ2-2; D is possibly TRBD1 or TRBD2 (5 bases each). V was trimmed by 3 bases and J by 6 bases, leaving 14 bases between them. CDR3 length equals 15 residues. CDR1 and CDR2 (germline): MNHNS, SASEGT. CDR3 sequence: CASSETWGFAGELFF. The DNA for the CDR3 is TGTGCCAGCAGTGAGACTTGGGGGTTCGCCGGGGAGCTGTTTTTT.